This entry concerns a single T cell receptor beta chain. The sample comes from a study of control samples from healthy donors and cancer patients. Sequenced by immunoSEQ multiplex PCR; TCRdb stores in-frame clones only, minus some. The repertoire holds roughly 14,000 clones, with around 87% as singletons. Germline V lookup: CDR1 SEHNR, CDR2 FQNEAQ (reference sequence). Trimming at V came to 1 base and at J to 10 bases, leaving 11 bases not matched to a gene. The CDR3 is 16 amino acids. This sequence joins TRBV7-9 and TRBJ1-4; the match to TRBD1 covers 8 bases. The origin of this receptor is a woman aged 65 to 85 with colorectal cancer. The sample was PBMCs. For the CDR3, the DNA is TGTGCCAGCAGCTTAGATGGCGGTCAGGGGGCCGCAAAACTGTTTTTT. As protein: CASSLDGGQGAAKLFF.